The next 25 T cell receptor beta chains were all read from a single sample in a study of blood T cell repertoires in COVID-19. Clones were sequenced by immunoSEQ multiplex PCR, and TCRdb holds only the in-frame ones, with some missing. The sample includes around 79,000 clones, 88% seen only once; the top ten take 7% to 10%. The sample taken for sequencing was peripheral blood. These receptors were collected from a human donor in a cohort sampled during active COVID-19.

This chain connects TRBV23-1 to TRBJ1-5; 9 bases align to TRBD1. TRBV23-1 is an open reading frame whose function is uncertain. CDR3 length: 16 amino acids. V was clipped by 2 bases and J by 2 bases; unmatched bases: 4. In nucleotides, the CDR3 is TGCGCCAGCAGTCAAACAGGGGGCAAGGGCAATCAGCCCCAGCATTTT. It yields the protein CASSQTGGKGNQPQHF.

J is TRBJ1-2 and V is TRBV19, with 7 bases aligning to TRBD1. V shed 3 bases, J shed 7 bases, and the junction held 14 bases outside the gene matches. This CDR3 is 16 amino acids long. The germline gives CDR1 LNHDA, CDR2 SQIVND (reference sequence). The CDR3 is CASSIMTGMGWRGYTF. The CDR3 DNA sequence: TGTGCCAGTAGTATCATGACAGGGATGGGGTGGCGTGGCTACACCTTC.

The chain links TRBV7-2 to TRBJ2-1, with 13 bases matching TRBD2. Germline V CDR1 and CDR2: SGHTA, FQGNSA. There are 16 residues in the CDR3. Trimming cost V 2 bases and J 5 bases; bases outside gene matches: 3. Here the CDR3 reads CASSLTGTSGNNEQFF. CDR3 nucleotide sequence: TGTGCCAGCAGCTTAACCGGGACTAGCGGGAACAATGAGCAGTTCTTC.

The chain links TRBV7-3 to TRBJ1-1; D ambiguous. The CDR3 sequence is 13 residues long. Germline V CDR1 and CDR2: SGHTA, FQGTGA. V lost 3 bases, J lost 2 bases, and 7 bases lay in between. This chain's CDR3 is CASSFNINTEAFF. The CDR3 nucleotides are TGTGCCAGCAGCTTTAACATTAACACTGAAGCTTTCTTT.

The CDR3 spells CASGGGTGELFF. CDR3 sequence (DNA): TGCGCCAGCGGGGGGGGCACCGGGGAGCTGTTTTTT. This rearrangement joins TRBV10-1 to TRBJ2-2, with TRBD2 matching 7 bases. The germline V gene encodes CDR1 WNHNN and CDR2 SYGVQD (reference sequence). V lost 8 bases, J lost 4 bases, and 1 base stayed unmatched. The CDR3 length is 12 residues.

The rearrangement uses TRBV27 and TRBJ2-7; 16 bases map to TRBD2. Germline V CDR1 and CDR2: MNHEY, SMNVEV (reference sequence). Trimming cost V 7 bases and J 4 bases; bases outside gene matches: 13. The CDR3 runs 18 residues. Here the CDR3 DNA reads TGTGCCAGCAAACAAAGTTCGGGACTAGCGGGAGGGCCGTACGAGCAGTACTTC. Protein: CASKQSSGLAGGPYEQYF.

The chain combines TRBV6-2 or TRBV6-3 with TRBJ1-5; 10 bases are a match to TRBD1. From germline, CDR1 is MNHEY and CDR2 SVGEGT. Unmatched junction bases numbered 8, after V lost 1 base and J lost 2 bases. This CDR3 is built from 18 residues. The DNA for the CDR3 is TGTGCCAGCAGTTACTTGGGACAGGGGTTTGTTGGCAATCAGCCCCAGCATTTT. Protein product: CASSYLGQGFVGNQPQHF.

This chain uses TRBV7-2 with TRBJ2-2, with TRBD1 matching over 7 bases. The CDR3 extends over 14 amino acids. The germline CDR1 and CDR2 sequences are SGHTA and FQGNSA. Losses at the gene ends were 4 bases for V and 5 bases for J; bases not matched to a gene: 4. The CDR3 here is CASSSRQGTGELFF. In DNA, the CDR3 is TGTGCCAGCAGCTCCCGACAGGGAACCGGGGAGCTGTTTTTT.

The rearrangement joins TRBV19 to TRBJ2-5; D gene unclear. CDR3 length: 13 residues. Looked up from germline, CDR1 is LNHDA and CDR2 is SQIVND (reference sequence). The germline V and J ends were trimmed by 6 bases and 0 bases, with 8 bases remaining between them. Here the CDR3 DNA reads TGTGCCAGTAGGAACGGTAACCAAGAGACCCAGTACTTC. It encodes CASRNGNQETQYF. The complete variable domain, with remaining parts taken from reference TRBV19 and TRBJ2-5, reads DGGITQSPKYLFRKEGQNVTLSCEQNLNHDAMYWYRQDPGQGLRLIYYSQIVNDFQKGDIAEGYSVSREKKESFPLTVTSAQKNPTAFYLCASRNGNQETQYFGPGTRLLVL.

This clone was picked up one time. This rearrangement joins TRBV24-1 to TRBJ1-1, with 8 bases fitting TRBD1. The length of the CDR3 is 19 residues. Germline V CDR1 and CDR2: KGHDR, SFDVKD. V was clipped by 3 bases and J by 4 bases; unmatched bases: 18. CDR3 bases: TGTGCCACCAGTGATCTCGGACAGGGACGAAAATTAAACGGCACTGAAGCTTTCTTT. Amino acid sequence: CATSDLGQGRKLNGTEAFF.

The chain carries TRBV7-2 and TRBJ2-1; D not resolved. V was cut by 5 bases and J by 2 bases, with 10 bases left in between. Germline CDR1 is SGHTA and CDR2 is FQGNSA. The CDR3 spans 14 residues. For the CDR3, the DNA is TGTGCCAGCAGCCCGCCGGTGGCCTACAATGAGCAGTTCTTC. Protein: CASSPPVAYNEQFF.

The chain is built from TRBV6-6 and TRBJ2-7, with TRBD1 matching over 8 bases. Germline assignment: CDR1 MNHNY and CDR2 SVGAGI (reference sequence). CDR3 length: 15 residues. Unmatched junction bases numbered 8, after V lost 2 bases and J lost 5 bases. The CDR3 here is CASSYADRGIDEQYF. CDR3 bases: TGTGCCAGCAGTTACGCCGACAGGGGCATCGACGAGCAGTACTTC.

The rearrangement uses TRBV18 and TRBJ2-6; D gene unclear. Germline CDR1 KGHSH, CDR2 LQKENI. V lost 6 bases to trimming and J lost 0 bases, with 6 bases between them. The CDR3 covers 14 residues. The CDR3 reads CASSPRSGANVLTF. The CDR3 region has the DNA TGTGCCAGCTCCCCCCGCTCTGGGGCCAACGTCCTGACTTTC.

The sample holds a few counts of this clone. The J gene is TRBJ1-6, the V gene TRBV2; 10 bases fit TRBD1. V trimming: 5 bases; J trimming: 6 bases; junction bases outside the gene matches: 4. Germline V gives CDR1 SNHLY, CDR2 FYNNEI. There are 15 residues in the CDR3. CDR3 DNA: TGTGCCAGCAGTACAAGGGACAGGGGTAATTCACCCCTCCACTTT. This codes for CASSTRDRGNSPLHF.

This chain joins TRBV9 and TRBJ2-1; D possibly corresponds to TRBD1 (6 bases). The CDR3 runs 11 residues. The germline gives CDR1 SGDLS, CDR2 YYNGEE. V was trimmed by 7 bases and J by 10 bases, leaving 12 bases between them. CDR3 amino acids: CASGRTAEQFF. The CDR3 DNA is TGTGCCAGCGGCAGGACAGCAGAGCAGTTCTTC. Complete variable domain (other parts from reference TRBV9 and TRBJ2-1): DSGVTQTPKHLITATGQRVTLRCSPRSGDLSVYWYQQSLDQGLQFLIQYYNGEERAKGNILERFSAQQFPDLHSELNLSSLELGDSALYFCASGRTAEQFFGPGTRLTVL.

The chain has TRBV7-9 and TRBJ2-5; 14 positions agree with TRBD2. Germline assignment: CDR1 SEHNR and CDR2 FQNEAQ (reference sequence). J lost 5 bases, V lost 6 bases, and 8 bases had no gene match. This CDR3 region has 16 residues. The CDR3 region is CASRPTSGRADETQYF. The CDR3, as DNA: TGTGCCAGCAGACCGACTAGCGGGAGGGCCGATGAGACCCAGTACTTC.

This clone was picked up a small number of times. J is TRBJ1-5 and V is TRBV2, with 7 positions matching TRBD1. The germline gives CDR1 SNHLY, CDR2 FYNNEI. The CDR3 runs 15 residues. J lost 2 bases, V lost 10 bases, and 11 bases had no gene match. The CDR3 is CAIRPTGDGNQPQHF. CDR3 sequence (DNA): TGTGCCATCCGACCCACAGGGGATGGCAATCAGCCCCAGCATTTT.

The chain is built from TRBV6-4 and TRBJ2-1; D might be TRBD2 (6 bases). This CDR3 region has 15 residues. CDR1 is MRHNA, CDR2 SNTAGT, per germline. Trimming stripped 3 bases from V and 10 bases from J, with 19 bases between. CDR3 bases: TGTGCCAGCAGTGAGGGGACTCAAGGTTTGGGAGAGCAGTTCTTC. Translating it yields CASSEGTQGLGEQFF.

The genes are TRBV19 and TRBJ1-4; TRBD1 matches at 8 bases. The J segment lost 0 bases and the V segment lost 4 bases, leaving 4 bases of the junction unmatched. The CDR3 contains 16 residues. Germline-derived CDR1 and CDR2 are LNHDA and SQIVND (reference sequence). CDR3 in amino acids: CASSKDRGSTNEKLFF. The CDR3 DNA reads as TGTGCCAGTAGTAAAGACAGGGGCTCAACTAATGAAAAACTGTTTTTT.

The chain links TRBV3-1 (or the pseudogene TRBV3-2) to TRBJ2-3; a weak D match, TRBD1 (6 bases). Trimming cost V 0 bases and J 2 bases, with 15 bases left between them. The CDR3 extends over 17 amino acids. Per the germline V gene, CDR1 is LGHDT and CDR2 is YNNKEL (reference sequence). DNA of the CDR3: TGTGCCAGCAGCCAAGATCCGGCAGGGGCCCACACAGATACGCAGTATTTT. Translated: CASSQDPAGAHTDTQYF.

The rearrangement joins TRBV2 to TRBJ1-2; maybe TRBD1 (5 bases). Looked up from germline, CDR1 is SNHLY and CDR2 is FYNNEI. The CDR3 is 12 amino acids. V shed 6 bases and J shed 2 bases, with 7 bases lying between them. Here the CDR3 DNA reads TGTGCCAGCAGGCGACAGAACTATGGCTACACCTTC. Protein product: CASRRQNYGYTF.

The gene calls are TRBV6-1 and TRBJ1-2; maybe TRBD1 (6 bases). V was pared by 1 base and J by 5 bases, with 8 bases between. CDR1 is MNHNS and CDR2 is SASEGT in the germline V gene. The length of the CDR3 is 13 residues. DNA for the CDR3: TGTGCCAGCAGTGAAGACAGGGAATATGGCTACACCTTC. Protein sequence: CASSEDREYGYTF.

The gene calls are TRBV5-1 and TRBJ1-1; 9 nucleotides line up with TRBD1. This CDR3 is built from 15 residues. Germline lookup yields CDR1 SGHRS and CDR2 YFSETQ. The J segment lost 5 bases and the V segment lost 3 bases, leaving 8 bases of the junction unmatched. The CDR3 protein is CASSSNRGLGTEAFF. The CDR3 nucleotides are TGCGCCAGCAGCTCAAACAGGGGGCTGGGGACTGAAGCTTTCTTT.

The V and J genes are TRBV28 and TRBJ2-6; a weak D match, TRBD2 (6 bases). The length of the CDR3 is 18 residues. Trimming left V 5 bases short and J 4 bases short, with 21 bases between. The V gene's germline CDR1 is MDHEN and CDR2 SYDVKM. CDR3: CASSPGLPGVSGANVLTF. The CDR3 DNA follows: TGTGCCAGCAGTCCCGGACTCCCGGGAGTCTCCGGGGCCAACGTCCTGACTTTC.

The V gene is TRBV12-3 or TRBV12-4, the J gene TRBJ1-2, with D possibly being TRBD1 (5 bases). The CDR3 runs to 13 residues. Trimming cost V 4 bases and J 5 bases, with 11 bases left between them. This chain's CDR3 is CASSSGLMYGYTF. The CDR3 nucleotides are TGTGCCAGCAGTTCGGGACTGATGTATGGCTACACCTTC.